These 8 T cell receptor beta chains share one sample of origin, sequenced in a study of T cells in Graves' hyperthyroidism and ophthalmopathy. The TCR beta CDR3 regions underwent amplification using RNA transcripts as the source. HTBI primers were employed in a first-round RT-PCR of the TCR CDR3. TCRdb itself ran the multiplex PCR reads through MiXCR, one entry per CDR3 protein. The repertoire includes some 180,000 distinct CDR3 sequences, 15% to 20% of them detected once, and roughly 30% sits in the top ten. Sequenced: blood. These receptors all stem from a woman in her forties or fifties with Graves' hyperthyroidism.

This clonotype was picked up many times. The gene calls are TRBV24-1 and TRBJ1-5; 9 nucleotides align to TRBD1. This CDR3 has 16 residues. The V gene end was trimmed by 4 bases and the J gene end by 7 bases; junction bases not matched to a gene: 10. Germline assignment: CDR1 KGHDR and CDR2 SFDVKD. CDR3 region: CATSDSGQGLNQPQHF. The CDR3 DNA is TGTGCCACCAGTGACTCCGGACAGGGGCTGAACCAGCCCCAGCATTTT.

This clonotype was observed at least ten times. This chain connects TRBV6-1 to TRBJ2-2; tentatively, D is TRBD1 or TRBD2 (5 bases each). The CDR3 length is 15 residues. V lost 7 bases to trimming and J lost 8 bases, with 20 bases between them. From germline, CDR1 is MNHNS and CDR2 SASEGT. The CDR3 DNA sequence: TGTGCCAGCAAAAGGGACGGAGCCCTCAGAGGGGAGCTGTTTTTT. Translated: CASKRDGALRGELFF.

This clonotype was picked up one time. The V and J genes are TRBV20-1 and TRBJ2-3, with D hard to call. Germline CDR1 and CDR2: DFQATT and SNEGSKA (reference sequence). The CDR3 totals 12 residues. The V gene lost 5 bases and the J gene lost 0 bases, with 6 bases spanning the gap. The CDR3 DNA reads as TGCAGTGCTGGAACTAGCACAGATACGCAGTATTTT. The encoded protein is CSAGTSTDTQYF.

This clonotype was recorded at least ten times. The genes are TRBV7-9 and TRBJ2-1, with 7 positions matching TRBD1. Germline assignment: CDR1 SEHNR and CDR2 FQNEAQ (reference sequence). The CDR3 is 16 residues long. After removal of 3 bases from V and 8 bases from J, the junction contained 13 bases not matched to a gene. CDR3 in amino acids: CASSFAGAGGLDEQFF. DNA for the CDR3: TGTGCCAGCAGCTTCGCCGGGGCAGGGGGTTTGGATGAGCAGTTCTTC.

The table lists this clonotype with a few counts. The gene calls are TRBV9 and TRBJ2-3, with a weak D call TRBD1 (6 bases). The CDR3 totals 16 residues. V lost 0 bases, J lost 1 base, and 12 bases lay in between. Germline V CDR1 and CDR2: SGDLS, YYNGEE. In nucleotides, the CDR3 is TGTGCCAGCAGCGTAGACGGGACAACTGGCACAGATACGCAGTATTTT. Protein: CASSVDGTTGTDTQYF.

The chain joins TRBV5-6 to TRBJ2-5; D unclear. Trimming left V 4 bases short and J 4 bases short, with 23 bases between. This CDR3 has 17 amino acids. Germline CDR1 is SGHDT and CDR2 is YYEEEE. The CDR3 region is CASSPTEHLVSRETQYF. CDR3 coding DNA: TGTGCCAGCAGCCCCACGGAACACCTTGTAAGCCGAGAGACCCAGTACTTC.

This clonotype was counted ten times or more. The chain combines TRBV27 with TRBJ1-1; D is unresolved. Trimming stripped 8 bases from V and 1 base from J, with 14 bases between. This CDR3 region has 14 residues. Germline CDR1 and CDR2: MNHEY and SMNVEV (reference sequence). CDR3 nucleotides: TGTGCCAGCGGCCCCTCGTGGGGGAACACTGAAGCTTTCTTT. It is translated as CASGPSWGNTEAFF.

The sample holds many counts of this clonotype. The rearrangement links TRBV3-1 to TRBJ1-2; D gene uncertain. This CDR3 is built from 14 residues. CDR1 and CDR2 (germline): LGHDT, YNNKEL (reference sequence). Trimming took off 8 bases at V and 4 bases at J, with 17 bases between the two ends. The CDR3 region is CASSQSSRPYGYTF. CDR3 in DNA: TGTGCCAGCTCCCAAAGTTCCAGGCCCTATGGCTACACCTTC.